This TCR beta chain was documented in a study of shared clonotypes between healthy human individuals (dated by TCRdb to about 2020). Study-level background: A few men and a couple of women, aged 18 to 49 years, made up the cohort. Each donor's leukapheresis produced roughly between roughly 0.94 and 9.5 billion PBMCs. To increase sequencing depth and limit assay-specific biases, TCR repertoire library preparation and sequencing were carried out by different laboratories using diverse techniques. To estimate repertoire size and how much clonotypes are shared between individuals, the study performed deep sequencing of blood TCR repertoires from about 5 healthy adults. Per donor, three plates each were used for CD4 naive and CD4 memory, two for CD8 naive, and one for CD8 memory. Summary of the overall study and its limitations: Incomplete sequencing was indicated by rarefaction of sorted-subset datasets, despite the large sequencing depth. Only blood was sampled, and tissue TCR repertoires likely differ from those in blood. When a few donors were compared, the shared fraction of clonotypes was around 5% for naive CD4, 3.5% to 4% for naive CD8, more than 2% for memory CD4, and under 0.5% for memory CD8. Because the study included a small number of donors, the genetic and exposure-history diversity represented was limited. Larger estimated clonotype richness was generally found for naive subsets than for memory subsets. Pairwise subsampling led to the expectation that sequencing depth would affect the degree of clonotype sharing among donors. Higher generation probabilities were observed for clonotypes shared by all four sorted-subset donors than for non-shared clonotypes.

Using the deep immunoSEQ assay, multiplex PCR amplified TCR CDR3 regions from genomic DNA. Genomic DNA extracted from each cell subset was distributed evenly over all wells of several immunoSEQ 96-well plates, and each plate served as one replicate. Each replicate PCR for sorted subsets received around 200 ng genomic DNA, equal to about 29,000 T cell genomes. Purified libraries were quantified with a Qubit 3.0 fluorometer, sized on a Bioanalyzer 2100, and re-quantified with the KAPA Library Quantification kit. Every immunoSEQ 96-well plate was sequenced on a separate single-read 150-cycle Illumina NextSeq 550 flow cell. Processing in the source paper ran as follows. Because only junctional sequences without quality scores were contained in the immunoSEQ output, filtering matching that applied to full-length reads could not be performed. To assign V/J genes and CDR3, sequences were annotated using PyIR, a Python wrapper for IgBLAST v1.9, with IMGT germline references. Reads with weak V/J assignments (E-value above 1e-6), missing CDR3, stop codons, out-of-frame junctions, or ambiguous translated residues were removed. V3J clonotypes were defined as sequences sharing an identical inferred V gene, J gene, and CDR3 amino acid sequence. Percentage overlap between repertoires was computed as shared unique clonotypes divided by the size of the smaller repertoire. Repertoire richness was assessed with RTK rarefaction, the Chao1 estimator, and Recon v2.1 estimates of unobserved clonotypes. OLGA was used to compute generation probabilities for all TCRbeta clonotypes that the gDNA method yielded from a handful of donors. TCRdb carries this immuneACCESS record with in-frame sequences only. Its versions omit some clonotypes, under half of them owing to an unresolved V gene in the studies checked, with the rest unexplained. V and J calls and clone size follow that table, whereas D and trimming were derived from the DNA. For this sample the table gives around 990,000 clones, of which approximately 77% were detected only once. The ten largest clones represent almost 0.9% of the sample.

Taken from cysteine to phenylalanine, the CDR3 has 16 residues. CDR3 DNA only is kept here, 48 bases in frame from base 1. CDR1 and CDR2 were assigned from the germline V gene as SGHTA and FQGTGA. Relative to germline, V is missing 2 bases and J is missing 3 bases, with 5 bases of the junction outside any gene match. The donors were healthy, HIV-negative adults with no recently reported acute infections or vaccinations. Every donor was a Caucasian adult residing in Nashville, Tennessee, USA. CD4+ T cells were enriched by magnetic negative selection, after which naive cells were positively selected on CD45RA and the negative fraction was taken as the memory subset. Blood was collected by leukapheresis, and PBMCs were isolated by Ficoll-Histopaque density gradient centrifugation and then cryopreserved in liquid nitrogen vapor phase. Analytical flow cytometry was used to check the purity and quantity of every magnetically sorted T cell population. Genomic DNA was isolated from every sorted fraction and measured by UV absorbance on a Nanodrop 2000c.

In the case of this clone: Its antigen is still unknown. It has no much larger one-base neighbor in the sample; base qualities were not kept.

The sequenced material came from memory CD4+ T cells from PBMCs. Interpreted using the paper, the cell subset or site label stands for: CD45RA-negative fraction. This receptor was taken from a man aged 18 to 29 in good health. Some clones in this sample may be carry-over from other donors' samples. The sequence links TRBV7-3 to TRBJ2-1; 9 middle bases align to TRBD2. In nucleotides, the sequence is TGTGCCAGCAGCTTAGGCCTAGCGGGAATCTACAATGAGCAGTTCTTC. Translation gives CASSLGLAGIYNEQFF. Beyond the CDR3, the reference TRBV7-3 and TRBJ2-1 genes provide the residues; the full variable domain reads: GAGVSQTPSNKVTEKGKYVELRCDPISGHTALYWYRQSLGQGPEFLIYFQGTGAADDSGLPNDRFFAVRPEGSVSTLKIQRTERGDSAVYLCASSLGLAGIYNEQFFGPGTRLTVL.